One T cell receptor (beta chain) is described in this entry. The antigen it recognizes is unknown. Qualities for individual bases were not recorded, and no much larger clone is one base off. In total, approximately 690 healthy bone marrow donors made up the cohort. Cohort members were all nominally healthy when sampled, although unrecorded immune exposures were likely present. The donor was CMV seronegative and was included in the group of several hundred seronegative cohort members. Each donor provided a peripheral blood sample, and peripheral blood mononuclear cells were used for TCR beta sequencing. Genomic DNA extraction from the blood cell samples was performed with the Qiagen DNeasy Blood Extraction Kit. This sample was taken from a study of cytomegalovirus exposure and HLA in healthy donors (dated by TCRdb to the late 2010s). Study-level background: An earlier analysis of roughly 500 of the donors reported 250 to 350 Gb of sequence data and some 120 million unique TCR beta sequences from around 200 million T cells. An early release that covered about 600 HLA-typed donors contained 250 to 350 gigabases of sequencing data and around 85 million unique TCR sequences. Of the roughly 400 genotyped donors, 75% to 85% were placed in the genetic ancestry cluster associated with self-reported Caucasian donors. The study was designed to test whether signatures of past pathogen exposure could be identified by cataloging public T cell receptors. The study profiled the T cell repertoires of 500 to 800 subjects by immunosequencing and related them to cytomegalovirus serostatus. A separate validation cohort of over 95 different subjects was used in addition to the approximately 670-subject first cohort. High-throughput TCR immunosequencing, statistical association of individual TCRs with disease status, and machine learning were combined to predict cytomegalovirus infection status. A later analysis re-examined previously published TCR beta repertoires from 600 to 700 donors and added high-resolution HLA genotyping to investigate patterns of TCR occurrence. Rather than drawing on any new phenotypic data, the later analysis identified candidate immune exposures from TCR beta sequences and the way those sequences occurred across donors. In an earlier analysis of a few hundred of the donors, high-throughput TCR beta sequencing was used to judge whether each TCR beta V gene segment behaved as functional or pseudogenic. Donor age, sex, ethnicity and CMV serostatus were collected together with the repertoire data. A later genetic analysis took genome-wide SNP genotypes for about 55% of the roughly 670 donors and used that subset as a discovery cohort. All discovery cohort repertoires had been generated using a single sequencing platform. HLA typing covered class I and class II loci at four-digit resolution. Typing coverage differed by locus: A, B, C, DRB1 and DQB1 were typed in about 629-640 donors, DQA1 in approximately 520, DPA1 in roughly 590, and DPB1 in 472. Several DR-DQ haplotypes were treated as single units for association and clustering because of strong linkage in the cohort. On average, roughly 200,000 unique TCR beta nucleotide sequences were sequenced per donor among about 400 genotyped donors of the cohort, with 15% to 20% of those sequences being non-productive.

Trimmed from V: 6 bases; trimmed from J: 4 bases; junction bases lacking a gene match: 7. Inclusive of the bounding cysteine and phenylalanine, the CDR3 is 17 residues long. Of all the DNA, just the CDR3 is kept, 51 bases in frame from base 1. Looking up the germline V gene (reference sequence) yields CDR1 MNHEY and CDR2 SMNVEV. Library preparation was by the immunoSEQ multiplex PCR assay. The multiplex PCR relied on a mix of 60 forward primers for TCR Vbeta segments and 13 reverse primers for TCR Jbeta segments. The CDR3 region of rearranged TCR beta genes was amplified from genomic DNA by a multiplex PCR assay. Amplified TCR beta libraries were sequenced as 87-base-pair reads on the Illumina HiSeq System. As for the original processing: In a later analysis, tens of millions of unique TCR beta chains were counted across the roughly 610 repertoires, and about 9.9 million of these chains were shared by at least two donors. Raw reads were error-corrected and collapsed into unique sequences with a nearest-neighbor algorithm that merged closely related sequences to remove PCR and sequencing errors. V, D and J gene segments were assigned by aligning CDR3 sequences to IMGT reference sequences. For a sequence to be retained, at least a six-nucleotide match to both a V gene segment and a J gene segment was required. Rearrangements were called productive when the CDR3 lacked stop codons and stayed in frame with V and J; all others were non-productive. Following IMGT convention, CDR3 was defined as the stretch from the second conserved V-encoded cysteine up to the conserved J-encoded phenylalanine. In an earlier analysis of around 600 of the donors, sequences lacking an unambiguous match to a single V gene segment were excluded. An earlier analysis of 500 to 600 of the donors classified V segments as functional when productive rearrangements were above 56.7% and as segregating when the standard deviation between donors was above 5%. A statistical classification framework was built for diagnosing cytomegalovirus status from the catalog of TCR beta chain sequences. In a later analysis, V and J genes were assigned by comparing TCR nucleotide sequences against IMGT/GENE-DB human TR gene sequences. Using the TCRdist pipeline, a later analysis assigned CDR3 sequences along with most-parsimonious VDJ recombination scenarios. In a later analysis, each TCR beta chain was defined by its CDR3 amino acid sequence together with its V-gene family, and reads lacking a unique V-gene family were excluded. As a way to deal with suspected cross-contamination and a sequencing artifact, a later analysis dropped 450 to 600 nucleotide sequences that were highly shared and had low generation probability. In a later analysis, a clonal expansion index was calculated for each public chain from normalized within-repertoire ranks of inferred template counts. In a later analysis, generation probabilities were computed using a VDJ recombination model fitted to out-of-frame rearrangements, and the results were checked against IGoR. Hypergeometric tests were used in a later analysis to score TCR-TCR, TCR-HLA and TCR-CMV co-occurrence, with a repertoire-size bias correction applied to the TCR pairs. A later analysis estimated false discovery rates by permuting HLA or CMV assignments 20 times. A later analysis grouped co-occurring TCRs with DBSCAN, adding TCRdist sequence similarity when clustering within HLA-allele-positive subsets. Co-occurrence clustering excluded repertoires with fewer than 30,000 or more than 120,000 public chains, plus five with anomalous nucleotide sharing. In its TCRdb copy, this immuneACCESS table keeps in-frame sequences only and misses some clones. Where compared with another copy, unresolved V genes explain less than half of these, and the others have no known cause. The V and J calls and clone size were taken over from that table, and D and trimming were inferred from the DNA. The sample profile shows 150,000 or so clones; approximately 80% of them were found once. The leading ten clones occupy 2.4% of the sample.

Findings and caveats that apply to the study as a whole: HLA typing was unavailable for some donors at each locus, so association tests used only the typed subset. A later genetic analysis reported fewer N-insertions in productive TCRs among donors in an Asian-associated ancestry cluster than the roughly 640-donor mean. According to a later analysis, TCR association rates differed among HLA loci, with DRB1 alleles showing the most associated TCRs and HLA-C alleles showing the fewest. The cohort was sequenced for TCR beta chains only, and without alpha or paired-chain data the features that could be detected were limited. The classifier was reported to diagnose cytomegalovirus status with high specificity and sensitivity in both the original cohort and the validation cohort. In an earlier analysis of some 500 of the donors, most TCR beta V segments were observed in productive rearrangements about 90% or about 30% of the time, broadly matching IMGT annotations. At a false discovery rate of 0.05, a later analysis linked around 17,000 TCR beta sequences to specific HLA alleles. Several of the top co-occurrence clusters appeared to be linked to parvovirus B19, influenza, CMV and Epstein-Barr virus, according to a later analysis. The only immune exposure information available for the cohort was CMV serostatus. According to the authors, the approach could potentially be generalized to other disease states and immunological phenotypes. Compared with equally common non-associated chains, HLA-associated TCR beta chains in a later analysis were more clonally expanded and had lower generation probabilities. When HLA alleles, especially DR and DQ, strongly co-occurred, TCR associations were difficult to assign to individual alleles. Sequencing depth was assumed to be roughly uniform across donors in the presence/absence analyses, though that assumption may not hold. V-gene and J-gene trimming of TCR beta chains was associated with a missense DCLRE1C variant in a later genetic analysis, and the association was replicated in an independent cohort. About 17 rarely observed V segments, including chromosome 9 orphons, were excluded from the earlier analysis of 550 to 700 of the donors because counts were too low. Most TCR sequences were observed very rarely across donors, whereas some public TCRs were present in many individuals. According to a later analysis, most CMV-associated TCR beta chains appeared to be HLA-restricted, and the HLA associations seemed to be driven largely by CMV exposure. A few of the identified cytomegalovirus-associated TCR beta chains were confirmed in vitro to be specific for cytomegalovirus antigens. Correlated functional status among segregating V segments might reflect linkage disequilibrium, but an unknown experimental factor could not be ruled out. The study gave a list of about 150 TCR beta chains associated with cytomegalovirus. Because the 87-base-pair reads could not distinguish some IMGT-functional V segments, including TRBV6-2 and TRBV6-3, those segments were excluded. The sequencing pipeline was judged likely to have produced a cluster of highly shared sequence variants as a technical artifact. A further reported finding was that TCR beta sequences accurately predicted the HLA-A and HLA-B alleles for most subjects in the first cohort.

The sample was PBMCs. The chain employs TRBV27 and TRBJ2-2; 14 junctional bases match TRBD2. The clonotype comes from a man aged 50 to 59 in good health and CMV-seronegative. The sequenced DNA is TGTGCCAGCAGACGACTAGCGGGGGGGCGGTTCACCGGGGAGCTGTTTTTT. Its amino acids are CASRRLAGGRFTGELFF.